This paragraph reports one T cell receptor beta chain. The source of the sample is a study of blood T cell repertoires in COVID-19. The assay was immunoSEQ multiplex PCR, and TCRdb's table has in-frame clones only and misses some. This sample yields a few hundred thousand clones, of which roughly four fifths are seen a single time; around 5.1% belongs to the top ten. V dropped 7 bases and J dropped 2; count of bases not matched to a gene: 7. Germline V gives CDR1 MNHEY, CDR2 SVGAGI. This CDR3 is built from 14 residues. The sample comprised PBMCs or T cells enriched from blood (not recorded which). This TCR derives from a woman between 50 and 59 years old who had recovered from COVID-19. The chain links TRBV6-5 to TRBJ2-7, with 8 nucleotides matching TRBD1. The CDR3 nucleotides are TGTGCCAGCAACATAGGACAGGGACCCTACGAGCAGTACTTC. Translation: CASNIGQGPYEQYF.